Sequencing of this T cell receptor (beta chain) was carried out in a study of blood T cell repertoires in COVID-19. Germline V CDR1 and CDR2: SGHRS, YFSETQ. V shed 3 bases, J shed 3 bases, and the junction held 5 bases outside the gene matches. The CDR3 contains 15 residues. TCRdb's copy holds only in-frame clones and misses some; the assay was immunoSEQ multiplex PCR. The sample yields a few hundred thousand clones, around 87% seen once. Sequencing used PBMCs or T cells enriched from blood (not recorded which). The sequence was collected from a man aged 30 to 45 who had recovered from COVID-19. This sequence joins TRBV5-1 and TRBJ1-1; 10 bases line up with TRBD1. CDR3 residues: CASSWAGQGDTEAFF. The CDR3 DNA sequence: TGCGCCAGCAGCTGGGCCGGACAGGGGGACACTGAAGCTTTCTTT.